The clone carrying this T cell receptor (beta chain) was counted between two and nine times. The data are from a study of blood T cell repertoires in COVID-19. Study-wide background: Researchers got acute and convalescent COVID-19 samples from the United States, Italy and Spain.

Clones were read by immunoSEQ multiplex PCR, and TCRdb kept only the in-frame ones, dropping some. This sample has over 110,000 clones, with approximately 89% found just once. Germline lookup yields CDR1 SGHNT and CDR2 YYREEE (reference sequence). V was clipped by 0 bases and J by 1 base, with 7 bases between them. The CDR3 has 15 residues. The receptor's source is a human donor in a cohort sampled during active COVID-19. The source material was peripheral blood. V and J are TRBV5-4 and TRBJ2-2; D gene ambiguous. CDR3 amino acids: CASSLGLLNTGELFF. The CDR3 DNA is TGTGCCAGCAGCTTGGGACTCCTGAACACCGGGGAGCTGTTTTTT.